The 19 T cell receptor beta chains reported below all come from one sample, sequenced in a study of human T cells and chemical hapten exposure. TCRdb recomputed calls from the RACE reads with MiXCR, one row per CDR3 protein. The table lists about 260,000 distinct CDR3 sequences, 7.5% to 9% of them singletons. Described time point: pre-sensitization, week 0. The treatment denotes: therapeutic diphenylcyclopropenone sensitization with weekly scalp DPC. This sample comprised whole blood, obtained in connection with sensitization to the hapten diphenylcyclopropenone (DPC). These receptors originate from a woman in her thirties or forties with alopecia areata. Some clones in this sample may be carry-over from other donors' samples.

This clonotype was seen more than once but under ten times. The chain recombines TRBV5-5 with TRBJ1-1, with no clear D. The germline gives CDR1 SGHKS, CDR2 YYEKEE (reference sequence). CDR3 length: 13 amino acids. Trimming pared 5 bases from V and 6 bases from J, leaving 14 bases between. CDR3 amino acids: CASRPSWGAEAFF. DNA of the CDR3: TGTGCCAGCAGACCTAGTTGGGGTGCTGAAGCTTTCTTT.

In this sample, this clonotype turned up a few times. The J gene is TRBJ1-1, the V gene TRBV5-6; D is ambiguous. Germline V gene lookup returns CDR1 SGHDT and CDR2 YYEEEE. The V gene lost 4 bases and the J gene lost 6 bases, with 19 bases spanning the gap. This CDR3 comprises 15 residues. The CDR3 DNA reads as TGTGCCAGCAGCCTCCCCTCTTATAAGGCCGCTGAAGCTTTCTTT. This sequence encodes CASSLPSYKAAEAFF.

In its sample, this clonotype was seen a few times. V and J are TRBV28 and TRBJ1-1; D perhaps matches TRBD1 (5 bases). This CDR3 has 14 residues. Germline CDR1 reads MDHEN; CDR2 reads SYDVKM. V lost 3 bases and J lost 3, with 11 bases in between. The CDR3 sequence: CASSFRGGYTEAFF. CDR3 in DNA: TGTGCCAGCAGTTTTAGGGGTGGGTACACTGAAGCTTTCTTT.

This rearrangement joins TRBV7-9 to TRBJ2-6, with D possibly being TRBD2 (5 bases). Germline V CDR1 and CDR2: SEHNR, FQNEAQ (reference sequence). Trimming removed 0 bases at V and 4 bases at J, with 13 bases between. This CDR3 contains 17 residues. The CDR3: CASSLAVSGVGANVLTF. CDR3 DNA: TGTGCCAGCAGCTTAGCGGTAAGCGGTGTGGGGGCCAACGTCCTGACTTTC.

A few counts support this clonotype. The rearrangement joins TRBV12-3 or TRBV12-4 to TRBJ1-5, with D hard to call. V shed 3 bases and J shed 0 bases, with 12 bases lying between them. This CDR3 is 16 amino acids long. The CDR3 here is CASSFWARGSNQPQHF. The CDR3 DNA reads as TGTGCCAGCAGTTTTTGGGCCCGTGGTAGCAATCAGCCCCAGCATTTT.

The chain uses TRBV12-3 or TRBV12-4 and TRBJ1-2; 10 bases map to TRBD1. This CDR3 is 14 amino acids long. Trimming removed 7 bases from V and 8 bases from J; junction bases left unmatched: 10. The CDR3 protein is CASTPTGGAGGYTF. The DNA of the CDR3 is TGTGCCAGCACCCCGACAGGGGGCGCGGGGGGCTACACCTTC.

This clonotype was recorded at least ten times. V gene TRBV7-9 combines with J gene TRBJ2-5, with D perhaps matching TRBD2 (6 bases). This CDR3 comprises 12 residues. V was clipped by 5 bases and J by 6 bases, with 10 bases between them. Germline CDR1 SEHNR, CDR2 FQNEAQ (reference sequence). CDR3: CASSGGGQTQYF. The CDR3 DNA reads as TGTGCCAGCAGCGGTGGAGGGCAGACCCAGTACTTC.

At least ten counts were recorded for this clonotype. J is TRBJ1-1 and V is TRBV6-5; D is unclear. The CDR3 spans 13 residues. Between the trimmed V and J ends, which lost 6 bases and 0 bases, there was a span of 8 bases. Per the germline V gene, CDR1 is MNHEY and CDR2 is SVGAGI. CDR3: CASSSQMNTEAFF. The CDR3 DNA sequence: TGTGCCAGCAGCTCTCAGATGAACACTGAAGCTTTCTTT.

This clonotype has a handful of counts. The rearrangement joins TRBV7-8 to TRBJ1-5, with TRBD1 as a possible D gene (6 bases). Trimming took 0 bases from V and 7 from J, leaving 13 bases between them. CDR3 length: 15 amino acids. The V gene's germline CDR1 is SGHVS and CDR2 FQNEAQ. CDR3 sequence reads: CASSLAVAGAQPQHF. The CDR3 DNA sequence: TGTGCCAGCAGCTTAGCGGTGGCAGGGGCCCAGCCCCAGCATTTT. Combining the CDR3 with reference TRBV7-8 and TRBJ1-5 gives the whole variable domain GAGVSQSPRYKVAKRGQDVALRCDPISGHVSLFWYQQALGQGPEFLTYFQNEAQLDKSGLPSDRFFAERPEGSVSTLKIQRTQQEDSAVYLCASSLAVAGAQPQHFGDGTRLSIL.

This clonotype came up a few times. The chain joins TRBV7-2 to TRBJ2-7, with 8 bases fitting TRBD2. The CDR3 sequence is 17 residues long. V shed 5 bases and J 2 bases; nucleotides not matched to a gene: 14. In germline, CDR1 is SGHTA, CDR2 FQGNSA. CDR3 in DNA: TGTGCCAGCAGCCCCCGCGGGGCGGGAGGCCCCGCCTACGAGCAGTACTTC. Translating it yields CASSPRGAGGPAYEQYF.

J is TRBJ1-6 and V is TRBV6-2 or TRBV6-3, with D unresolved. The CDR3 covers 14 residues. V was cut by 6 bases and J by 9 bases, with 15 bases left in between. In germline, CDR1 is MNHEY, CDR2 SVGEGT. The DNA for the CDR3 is TGTGCCAGCAGGCCGGGCATGTCCAGTTCACCCCTCCACTTT. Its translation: CASRPGMSSSPLHF.

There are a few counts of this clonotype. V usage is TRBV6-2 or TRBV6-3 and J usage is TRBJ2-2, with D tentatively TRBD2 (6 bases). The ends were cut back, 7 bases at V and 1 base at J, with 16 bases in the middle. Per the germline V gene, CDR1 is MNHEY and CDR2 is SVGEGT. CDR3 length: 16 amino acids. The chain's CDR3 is CASIPHNGGNTGELFF. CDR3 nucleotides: TGTGCCAGCATCCCTCATAACGGGGGGAACACCGGGGAGCTGTTTTTT.

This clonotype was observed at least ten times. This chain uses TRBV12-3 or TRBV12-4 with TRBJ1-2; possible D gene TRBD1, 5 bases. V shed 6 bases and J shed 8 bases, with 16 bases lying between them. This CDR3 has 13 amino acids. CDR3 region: CASRKRDLGGYTF. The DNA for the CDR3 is TGTGCCAGCAGGAAGAGGGACCTGGGGGGCTACACCTTC.

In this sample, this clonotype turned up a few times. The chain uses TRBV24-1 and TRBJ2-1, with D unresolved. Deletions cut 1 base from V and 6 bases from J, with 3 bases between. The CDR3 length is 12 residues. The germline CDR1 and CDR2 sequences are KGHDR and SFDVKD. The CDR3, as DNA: TGTGCCACCAGTGATTTACCCAATGAGCAGTTCTTC. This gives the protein CATSDLPNEQFF.

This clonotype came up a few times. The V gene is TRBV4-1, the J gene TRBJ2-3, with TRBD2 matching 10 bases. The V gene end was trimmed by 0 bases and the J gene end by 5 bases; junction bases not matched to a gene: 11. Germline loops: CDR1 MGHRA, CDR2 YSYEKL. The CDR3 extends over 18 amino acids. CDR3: CASSQDVTSGSVGDTQYF. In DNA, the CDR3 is TGCGCCAGCAGCCAAGATGTGACTAGCGGGTCAGTCGGAGATACGCAGTATTTT.

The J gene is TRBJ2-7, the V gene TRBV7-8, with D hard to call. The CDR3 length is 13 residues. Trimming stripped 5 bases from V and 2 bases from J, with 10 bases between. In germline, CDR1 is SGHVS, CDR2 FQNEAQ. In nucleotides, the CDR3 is TGTGCCAGCAGCCCCTCGGTCGCCTACGAGCAGTACTTC. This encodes CASSPSVAYEQYF.

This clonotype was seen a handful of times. CDR3 protein: CASSQFGDSGEAFF. CDR3 sequence (DNA): TGTGCCAGCAGCCAATTTGGGGACTCAGGAGAAGCTTTCTTT. The chain combines TRBV14 with TRBJ1-1; D possibly corresponds to TRBD1 (5 bases). V lost 2 bases and J lost 8, with 15 bases in between. From germline, CDR1 is SGHDN and CDR2 FVKESK. This CDR3 is built from 14 residues.

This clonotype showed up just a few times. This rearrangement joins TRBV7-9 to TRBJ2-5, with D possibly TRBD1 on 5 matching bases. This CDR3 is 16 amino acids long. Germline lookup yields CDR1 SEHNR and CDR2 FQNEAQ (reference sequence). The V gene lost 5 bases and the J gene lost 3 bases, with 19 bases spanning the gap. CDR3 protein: CASSPRASIWKETQYF. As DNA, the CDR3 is TGTGCCAGCAGCCCCAGGGCCTCCATTTGGAAAGAGACCCAGTACTTC.

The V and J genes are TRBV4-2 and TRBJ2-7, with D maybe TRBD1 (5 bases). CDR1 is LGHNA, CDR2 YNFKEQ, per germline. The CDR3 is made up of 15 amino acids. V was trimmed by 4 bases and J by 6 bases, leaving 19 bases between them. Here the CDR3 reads CASSPQGAVGGEQYF. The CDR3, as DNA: TGTGCCAGCAGCCCCCAGGGTGCGGTTGGCGGCGAGCAGTACTTC.